A selection of T cell receptor beta chains follows, all from one sample in a study of neurological immune-mediated disorders. In TCRdb, the 5' RACE reads were re-called with MiXCR into one record per CDR3 protein. The data show approximately 100,000 distinct CDR3 sequences, with 11% seen just once and approximately 3.1% held by the top ten. The sequencing sample was made of PBMCs. These receptors were collected from a female donor with HTLV-1-associated myelopathy (HAM/TSP). CDR3s include the opening cysteine and the closing phenylalanine or tryptophan. D genes are given only for firm matches. The size entry is marked missing in some rows and otherwise reads once, few, many or a size class.

j_gene,d_gene,abundance,v_gene,CDR3aa,CDR3nt
TRBJ2-7,NA,many,TRBV3-1,CASSQGYEQYF,TGTGCCAGCAGCCAAGGGTACGAGCAGTACTTC
TRBJ2-2,TRBD1,many,TRBV4-1,CASSQDTGVGNTGELFF,TGCGCCAGCAGCCAGGACACAGGGGTGGGGAACACCGGGGAGCTGTTTTTT
TRBJ2-3,NA,many,TRBV5-1,CASSLGAADTQYF,TGCGCCAGCAGCTTGGGGGCGGCGGATACGCAGTATTTT
TRBJ1-4,TRBD1,many,TRBV5-1,CASSPTRQGNEKLFF,TGCGCCAGCAGCCCGACGCGACAGGGAAATGAAAAACTGTTTTTT
TRBJ2-3,TRBD1,many,TRBV7-8,CASSRQGADTQYF,TGTGCCAGCAGCCGCCAGGGGGCAGATACGCAGTATTTT
TRBJ2-7,NA,many,TRBV5-6,CASSQTPSYEQYF,TGTGCCAGCAGCCAGACACCCTCCTACGAGCAGTACTTC
TRBJ2-1,NA,NA,TRBV5-1,CASSQWGRVDNEQFF,TGCGCCAGCAGCCAATGGGGCAGGGTTGATAATGAGCAGTTCTTC
TRBJ2-3,NA,NA,TRBV20-1,CSARVRFNKKWADTQYF,TGCAGTGCTAGGGTTAGGTTTAACAAAAAGTGGGCAGATACGCAGTATTTT
TRBJ2-7,NA,NA,TRBV4-1,CASSQERATLPYEQYF,TGCGCCAGCAGCCAAGAACGGGCAACCCTCCCCTACGAGCAGTACTTC
TRBJ2-1,NA,many,TRBV20-1,CSARRGTTLSSYNEQFF,TGCAGTGCAAGAAGGGGGACTACTCTGAGCTCCTACAATGAGCAGTTCTTC
TRBJ1-6,TRBD1,many,TRBV20-1,CSARKGASNSPLHF,TGCAGTGCCCGGAAGGGGGCAAGTAATTCACCCCTCCACTTT
TRBJ2-7,TRBD1,few,TRBV5-1,CASSWVTGTGGNEQYF,TGCGCCAGCAGCTGGGTGACCGGGACAGGGGGCAACGAGCAGTACTTC
TRBJ1-5,NA,many,TRBV6-1,CASTPSHRDQPQHF,TGTGCCAGCACCCCCTCGCACAGGGACCAGCCCCAGCATTTT
TRBJ1-4,TRBD1,many,TRBV9,CASSAGQGGDEKLFF,TGTGCCAGCAGTGCCGGACAGGGAGGGGATGAAAAACTGTTTTTT
TRBJ2-1,TRBD2,many,TRBV9,CASSGPTGTSGGVQQFF,TGTGCCAGCAGCGGACCGACCGGGACTAGCGGGGGGGTACAGCAGTTCTTC
TRBJ2-5,TRBD2,many,TRBV7-7,CASSSSGHRETQYF,TGTGCCAGCAGCTCTAGCGGCCATAGGGAGACCCAGTACTTC
TRBJ2-3,NA,NA,TRBV5-1,CASSLGRGIRTDTQYF,TGCGCCAGCAGCTTGGGACGTGGAATCCGCACAGATACGCAGTATTTT
TRBJ2-1,NA,NA,TRBV12-3/TRBV12-4,CASLGGNERFF,TGTGCCAGCTTAGGTGGCAATGAGCGGTTCTTC
TRBJ2-3,TRBD1,many,TRBV10-2,CASSGRTGEADTQYF,TGCGCCAGCAGTGGGAGGACAGGGGAGGCAGATACGCAGTATTTT
TRBJ2-3,TRBD1,many,TRBV2,CASSPLQGRGTDTQYF,TGTGCCAGCAGCCCGTTACAGGGGAGAGGCACAGATACGCAGTATTTT
TRBJ1-1,NA,many,TRBV6-4,CASSDQTAGGLCTEAFF,TGTGCCAGCAGTGACCAGACGGCGGGGGGGTTGTGCACTGAAGCTTTCTTT
TRBJ2-1,NA,many,TRBV28,CASSPSSYNEQFF,TGTGCCAGCAGTCCTAGCAGCTACAATGAGCAGTTCTTC
TRBJ2-1,NA,many,TRBV29-1,CSVEGASLFNEQFF,TGCAGCGTTGAGGGTGCTTCCCTTTTCAATGAGCAGTTCTTC
TRBJ2-3,NA,many,TRBV7-9,CASSLVGDTQYF,TGTGCCAGCAGCTTAGTGGGGGATACGCAGTATTTT
TRBJ1-1,NA,many,TRBV10-3,CAISESSGTEAFF,TGTGCCATCAGTGAGTCTTCGGGCACTGAAGCTTTCTTT
TRBJ1-5,NA,many,TRBV6-1,CASSEWIRSASNQPQHF,TGTGCCAGCAGTGAGTGGATTAGGAGCGCGAGCAATCAGCCCCAGCATTTT
TRBJ2-5,TRBD1,many,TRBV10-3,CAISPDRRETQYF,TGTGCCATCAGTCCGGACAGGCGGGAGACCCAGTACTTC
TRBJ2-2,TRBD1,NA,TRBV4-1,CASSLHLQGWGTGELFF,TGCGCCAGCAGCCTCCACCTACAGGGGTGGGGCACCGGGGAGCTGTTTTTT
TRBJ2-1,TRBD2,many,TRBV20-1,CSARASGGARNEQFF,TGCAGTGCTAGGGCCAGCGGGGGGGCACGCAATGAGCAGTTCTTC
TRBJ2-7,NA,many,TRBV5-8,CASSREWSEQYF,TGTGCCAGCAGCCGGGAGTGGTCCGAGCAGTACTTC
TRBJ2-7,NA,NA,TRBV30,CAWSVRKGRSEQYF,TGTGCCTGGAGTGTGAGAAAGGGTCGGTCCGAGCAGTACTTC
TRBJ2-2,TRBD1,NA,TRBV7-6,CASSLPTGANTGELFF,TGTGCCAGCAGCTTACCGACAGGGGCGAACACCGGGGAGCTGTTTTTT
TRBJ1-1,NA,many,TRBV7-9,CASSLDVSGNTEAFF,TGTGCCAGCAGCTTAGATGTTTCGGGGAACACTGAAGCTTTCTTT
TRBJ2-3,NA,many,TRBV5-1,CASSLPVDDTQYF,TGCGCCAGCAGCTTGCCCGTTGATGATACGCAGTATTTT
TRBJ2-5,NA,many,TRBV7-2,CASSLARGGNRETQYF,TGTGCCAGCAGCCTCGCCAGGGGGGGAAATCGAGAGACCCAGTACTTC
TRBJ2-3,NA,many,TRBV3-1,CASSLEGSFYTDTQYF,TGTGCCAGCAGCCTAGAAGGGAGTTTCTACACAGATACGCAGTATTTT
TRBJ1-5,TRBD1,many,TRBV2,CASSVRQGEHQPQHF,TGTGCCAGCAGTGTTAGACAGGGAGAACATCAGCCCCAGCATTTT